This record covers a single T cell receptor beta chain. Its antigen is not known. Arm-PCR with iRepertoire HTBI primers amplified the CDR3 regions for these TCR beta libraries. One entry per CDR3 protein results from TCRdb running MiXCR on the multiplex PCR reads. The sample holds about 430,000 distinct CDR3 sequences, over 20% seen once. Noted time point: persistent/refractory GD, antithyroid drugs over 5 years with positive TRAb. Researchers made the TCR library from RNA that was extracted from PBMCs. The CDR3 sequence is 15 residues long. The germline V gene encodes CDR1 SNHLY and CDR2 FYNNEI. The J segment lost 14 bases and the V segment lost 1 base, leaving 13 bases of the junction unmatched. The sample originates from a study of regulatory T cells in long-lasting Graves disease. Study-level points and caveats: TRBV28 was favored in persistent disease, as were TRBJ1-2 and TRBJ2-5.

This TCR came from a female donor with Graves disease. This chain joins TRBV2 and TRBJ1-4; 7 bases agree with TRBD1. The material was peripheral blood mononuclear cells (PBMCs), obtained when the disease was refractory, from a patient treated with antithyroid drugs. CDR3 DNA sequence: TGTGCCAGCAGTGAAGAGGGACAGTCCAGGGCCGGGCTGTTTTTT. Protein: CASSEEGQSRAGLFF.